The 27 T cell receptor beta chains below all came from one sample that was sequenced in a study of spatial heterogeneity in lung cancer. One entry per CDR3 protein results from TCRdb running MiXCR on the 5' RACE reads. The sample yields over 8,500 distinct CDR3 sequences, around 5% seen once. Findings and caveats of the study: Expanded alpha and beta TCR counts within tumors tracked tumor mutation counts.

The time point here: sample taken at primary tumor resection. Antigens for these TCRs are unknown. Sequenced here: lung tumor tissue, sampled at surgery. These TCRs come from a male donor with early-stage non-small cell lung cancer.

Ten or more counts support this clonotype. The CDR3 nucleotides read TGCGCCAGCAGCCACCCTGACAGAGGAGAGACCCAGTACTTC. Protein sequence: CASSHPDRGETQYF. This chain uses TRBV4-1 with TRBJ2-5, with D tentatively TRBD1 (5 bases). The germline CDR1 and CDR2 sequences are MGHRA and YSYEKL. The V end lost 3 bases, the J end lost 4 bases, and 12 bases lay between the germline ends. This CDR3 has 14 residues.

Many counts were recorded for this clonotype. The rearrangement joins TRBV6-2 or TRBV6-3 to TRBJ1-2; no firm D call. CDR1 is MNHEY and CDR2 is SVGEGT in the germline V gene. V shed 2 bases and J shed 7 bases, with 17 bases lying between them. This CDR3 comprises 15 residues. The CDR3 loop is CASSYPPAGRVGYTF. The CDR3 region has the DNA TGTGCCAGCAGTTACCCCCCGGCGGGGAGGGTTGGCTACACCTTC.

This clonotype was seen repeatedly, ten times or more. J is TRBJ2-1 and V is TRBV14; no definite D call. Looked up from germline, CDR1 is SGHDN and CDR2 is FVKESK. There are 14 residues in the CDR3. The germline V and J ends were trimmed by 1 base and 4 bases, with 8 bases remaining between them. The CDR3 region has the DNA TGTGCCAGCAGCCAAGTATCGTTTTACAATGAGCAGTTCTTC. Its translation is CASSQVSFYNEQFF.

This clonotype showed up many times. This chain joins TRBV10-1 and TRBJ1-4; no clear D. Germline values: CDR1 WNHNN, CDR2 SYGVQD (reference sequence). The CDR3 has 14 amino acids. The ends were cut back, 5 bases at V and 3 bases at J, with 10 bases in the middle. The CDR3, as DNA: TGCGCCAGCAGTTCGGGGTTGGCTAATGAAAAACTGTTTTTT. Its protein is CASSSGLANEKLFF.

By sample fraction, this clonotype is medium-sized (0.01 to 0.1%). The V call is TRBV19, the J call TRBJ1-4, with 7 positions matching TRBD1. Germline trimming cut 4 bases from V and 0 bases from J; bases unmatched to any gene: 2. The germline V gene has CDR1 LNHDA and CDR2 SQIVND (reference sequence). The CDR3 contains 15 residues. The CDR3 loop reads CASSTGTATNEKLFF. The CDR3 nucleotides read TGTGCCAGTAGTACCGGGACAGCAACTAATGAAAAACTGTTTTTT.

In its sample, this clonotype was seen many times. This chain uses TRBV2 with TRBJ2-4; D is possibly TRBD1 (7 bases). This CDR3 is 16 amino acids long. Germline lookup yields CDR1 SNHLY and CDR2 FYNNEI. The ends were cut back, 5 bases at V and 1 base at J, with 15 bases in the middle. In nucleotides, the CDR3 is TGTGCCAGCAGTCTGACCAGGGGGGTGGCCAAAAACATTCAGTACTTC. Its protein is CASSLTRGVAKNIQYF.

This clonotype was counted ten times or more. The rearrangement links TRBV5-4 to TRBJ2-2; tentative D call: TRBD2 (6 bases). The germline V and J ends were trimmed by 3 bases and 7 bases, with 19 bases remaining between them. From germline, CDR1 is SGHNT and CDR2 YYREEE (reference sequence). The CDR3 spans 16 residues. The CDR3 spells CASSSIAAGPGGELFF. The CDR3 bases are TGTGCCAGCAGCTCGATAGCGGCTGGCCCAGGCGGGGAGCTGTTTTTT.

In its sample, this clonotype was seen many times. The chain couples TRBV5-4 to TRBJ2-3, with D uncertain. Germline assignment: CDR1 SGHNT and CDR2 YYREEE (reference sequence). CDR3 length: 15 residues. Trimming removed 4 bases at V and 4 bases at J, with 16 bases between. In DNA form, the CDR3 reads TGTGCCAGCAGCCCATCAAACCTCCTGCCAGATACGCAGTATTTT. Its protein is CASSPSNLLPDTQYF.

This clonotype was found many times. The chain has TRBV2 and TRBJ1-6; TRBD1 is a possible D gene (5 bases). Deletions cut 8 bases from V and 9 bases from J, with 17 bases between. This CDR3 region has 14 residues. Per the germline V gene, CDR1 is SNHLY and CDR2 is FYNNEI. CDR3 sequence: CASSDSSPFSPLHF. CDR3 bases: TGTGCCAGCTCCGACAGTTCCCCGTTTTCACCCCTCCACTTT.

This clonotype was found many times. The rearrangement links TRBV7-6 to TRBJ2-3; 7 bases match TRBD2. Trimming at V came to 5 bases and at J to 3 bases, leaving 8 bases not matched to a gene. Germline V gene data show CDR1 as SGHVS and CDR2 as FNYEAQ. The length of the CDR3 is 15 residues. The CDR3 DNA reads TGTGCCAGCAGCGTTTCTAGCGGACAAACAGATACGCAGTATTTT. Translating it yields CASSVSSGQTDTQYF.

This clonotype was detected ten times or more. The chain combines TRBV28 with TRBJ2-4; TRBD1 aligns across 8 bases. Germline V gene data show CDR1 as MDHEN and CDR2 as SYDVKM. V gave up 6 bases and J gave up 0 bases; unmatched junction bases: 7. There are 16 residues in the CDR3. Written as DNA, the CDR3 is TGTGCCAGCAGCCAGGGGACAGGTATAGCCAAAAACATTCAGTACTTC. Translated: CASSQGTGIAKNIQYF.

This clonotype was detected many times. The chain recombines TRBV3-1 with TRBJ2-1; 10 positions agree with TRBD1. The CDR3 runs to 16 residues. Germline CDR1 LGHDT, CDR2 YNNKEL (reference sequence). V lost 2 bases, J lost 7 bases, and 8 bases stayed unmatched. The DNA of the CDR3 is TGTGCCAGCAGCCAACCTCGGACAGGGGGGGGGAATGAGCAGTTCTTC. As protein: CASSQPRTGGGNEQFF.

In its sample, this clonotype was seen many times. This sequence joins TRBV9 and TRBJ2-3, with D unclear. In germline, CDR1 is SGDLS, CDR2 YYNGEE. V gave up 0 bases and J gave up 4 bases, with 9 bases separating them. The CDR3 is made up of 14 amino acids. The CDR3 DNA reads TGTGCCAGCAGCGTAGCCTCGAAGTCAGATACGCAGTATTTT. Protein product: CASSVASKSDTQYF.

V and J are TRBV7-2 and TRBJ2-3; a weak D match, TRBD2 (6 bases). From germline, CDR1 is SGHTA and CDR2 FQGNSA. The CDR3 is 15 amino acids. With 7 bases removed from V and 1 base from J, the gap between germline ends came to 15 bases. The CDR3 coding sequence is TGTGCCAGCAACAAGGAGGGAATGGGCACAGATACGCAGTATTTT. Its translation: CASNKEGMGTDTQYF.

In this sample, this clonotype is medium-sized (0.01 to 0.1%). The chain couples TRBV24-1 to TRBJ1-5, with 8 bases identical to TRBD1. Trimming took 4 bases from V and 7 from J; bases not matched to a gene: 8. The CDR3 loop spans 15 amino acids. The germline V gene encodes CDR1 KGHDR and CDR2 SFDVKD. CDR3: CATSDTGQGGQPQHF. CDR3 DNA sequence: TGTGCCACCAGTGACACCGGACAGGGCGGACAGCCCCAGCATTTT.

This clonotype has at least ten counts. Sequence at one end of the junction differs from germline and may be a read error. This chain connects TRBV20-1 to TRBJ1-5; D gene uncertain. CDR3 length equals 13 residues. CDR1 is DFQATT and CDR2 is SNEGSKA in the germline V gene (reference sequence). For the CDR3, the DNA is TGCAGTGCTAGAGGCCCGGGGAATCAACCCCAGCATTTT. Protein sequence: CSARGPGNQPQHF.

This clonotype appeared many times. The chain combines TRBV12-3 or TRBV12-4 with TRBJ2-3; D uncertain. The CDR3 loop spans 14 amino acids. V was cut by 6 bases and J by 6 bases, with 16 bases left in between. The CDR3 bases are TGTGCCAGCAGAAACGACCGCTCTGGGGATACGCAGTATTTT. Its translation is CASRNDRSGDTQYF.

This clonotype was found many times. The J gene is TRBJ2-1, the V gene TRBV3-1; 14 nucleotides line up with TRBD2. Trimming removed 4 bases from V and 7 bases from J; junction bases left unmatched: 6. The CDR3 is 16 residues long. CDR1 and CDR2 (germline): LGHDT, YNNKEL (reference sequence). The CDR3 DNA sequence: TGTGCCAGCAGCCCATCCGGGACTAGCGGGAGAAATGAGCAGTTCTTC. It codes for CASSPSGTSGRNEQFF.

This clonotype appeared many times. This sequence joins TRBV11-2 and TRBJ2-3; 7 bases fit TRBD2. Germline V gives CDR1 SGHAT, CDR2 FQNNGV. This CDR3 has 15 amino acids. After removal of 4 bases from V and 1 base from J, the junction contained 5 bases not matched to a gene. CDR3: CASSSKRGRTDTQYF. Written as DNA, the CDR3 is TGTGCCAGCAGCTCAAAGCGGGGCCGCACAGATACGCAGTATTTT.

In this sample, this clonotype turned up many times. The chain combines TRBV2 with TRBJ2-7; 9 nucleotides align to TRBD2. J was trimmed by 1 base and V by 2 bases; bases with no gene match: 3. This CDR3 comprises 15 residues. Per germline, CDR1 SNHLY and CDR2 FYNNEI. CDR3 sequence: CASSEWREGSYEQYF. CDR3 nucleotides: TGTGCCAGCAGTGAATGGCGGGAGGGTTCCTACGAGCAGTACTTC.

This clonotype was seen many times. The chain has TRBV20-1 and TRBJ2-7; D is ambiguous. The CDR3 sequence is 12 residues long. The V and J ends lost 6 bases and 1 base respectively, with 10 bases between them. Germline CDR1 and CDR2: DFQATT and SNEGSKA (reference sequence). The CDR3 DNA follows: TGCAGTGCCCAGGCCGGGTCCTACGAGCAGTACTTC. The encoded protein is CSAQAGSYEQYF.

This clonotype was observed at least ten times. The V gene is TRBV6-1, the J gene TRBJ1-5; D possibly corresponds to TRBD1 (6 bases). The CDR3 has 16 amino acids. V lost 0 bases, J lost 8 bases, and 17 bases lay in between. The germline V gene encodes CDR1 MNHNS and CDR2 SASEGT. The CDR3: CASSEAWRTVFEPQHF. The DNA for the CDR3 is TGTGCCAGCAGTGAAGCGTGGAGGACAGTTTTTGAGCCCCAGCATTTT.

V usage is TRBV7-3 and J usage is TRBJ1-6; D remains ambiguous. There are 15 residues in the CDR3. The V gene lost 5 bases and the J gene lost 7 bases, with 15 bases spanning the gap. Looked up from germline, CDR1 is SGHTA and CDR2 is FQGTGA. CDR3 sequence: CASSQGGGVNSPLHF. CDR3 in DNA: TGTGCCAGCAGCCAAGGAGGCGGGGTAAATTCACCCCTCCACTTT.

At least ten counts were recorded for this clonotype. CDR3 sequence: CASSFWAGGADTQYF. In DNA, the CDR3 is TGTGCCAGCAGTTTCTGGGCGGGGGGGGCAGATACGCAGTATTTT. The rearrangement links TRBV12-3 or TRBV12-4 to TRBJ2-3, with 9 bases fitting TRBD2. Germline trimming cut 3 bases from V and 4 bases from J; bases unmatched to any gene: 5. CDR3 length: 15 residues.

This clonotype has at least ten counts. The CDR3 DNA follows: TGTGCCAGCTCCCTCCGGGACGCTACCGAGCAGTACTTC. It yields the protein CASSLRDATEQYF. The chain links TRBV18 to TRBJ2-7; D may be TRBD1 or TRBD2 (5 bases each). Germline CDR1 and CDR2: KGHSH and LQKENI. Trimming left V 6 bases short and J 6 bases short, with 15 bases between. The CDR3 is 13 amino acids.

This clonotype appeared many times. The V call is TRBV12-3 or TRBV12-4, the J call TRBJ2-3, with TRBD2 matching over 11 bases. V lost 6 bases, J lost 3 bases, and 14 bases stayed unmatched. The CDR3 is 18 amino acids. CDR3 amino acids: CASSLRLAGRHGTDTQYF. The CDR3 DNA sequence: TGTGCCAGCAGCCTCCGACTAGCGGGACGACATGGGACAGATACGCAGTATTTT.

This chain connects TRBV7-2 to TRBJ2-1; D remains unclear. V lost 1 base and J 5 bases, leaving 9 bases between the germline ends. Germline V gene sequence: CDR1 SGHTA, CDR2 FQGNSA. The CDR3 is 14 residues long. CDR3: CASSLVPGDNEQFF. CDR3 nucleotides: TGTGCCAGCAGCTTAGTACCTGGGGACAATGAGCAGTTCTTC.